The 26 T cell receptor delta chains presented below share a single source sample, sequenced in a study of Vδ1+ human thymocytes. Sequences come from RNA converted to cDNA by reverse transcription. The CDR3 regions were amplified by multiplex PCR from V-gene primers to a constant-region primer. TCRdb re-processed the multiplex PCR reads via CATT. The table lists 54,000 or so delta-chain clones, roughly 15% of them singletons. General study results and limits: Thymic TRG and TRD repertoires appeared highly polyclonal, with Gaussian CDR3 length distributions.

No antigens are known for them. The sample comprised Vdelta1+ gamma-delta thymocytes from the thymus. Subset of the sample: FACS-sorted CD3+ TCRalphabeta- TCRVdelta1+ TCRVdelta2- thymocytes. Receptors were obtained from a boy in the first two years of life who had congenital heart surgery.

By share, this clone ranks as medium-sized. V is TRDV2 and J is TRDJ2; D possibly corresponds to TRDD3 (6 bases). The CDR3 length is 16 residues. CDR1 and CDR2 from the germline V gene are GEAIGNYY and EKD. The V and J ends lost 3 bases and 7 bases respectively, with 20 bases between them. The CDR3: CACDAWGRVLGAQLFF. The CDR3 DNA sequence: TGTGCCTGTGACGCGTGGGGTCGGGTACTGGGAGCACAACTCTTCTTT.

In its sample, this clone was seen a few times. The V and J genes are TRDV1 and TRDJ1; no definite D call. This CDR3 spans 15 amino acids. V was clipped by 5 bases and J by 2 bases, with 15 bases between them. The germline V gene encodes CDR1 TSWWSYY and CDR2 QGS. This chain's CDR3 is CALGSSGGPTDKLIF. The CDR3 DNA follows: TGTGCTCTTGGGTCCAGCGGCGGACCAACCGATAAACTCATCTTT.

This clone appeared many times. The chain carries TRAV29/DV5 and TRDJ1, with D possibly matching TRDD3 (6 bases). The CDR3 contains 19 residues. V was shortened by 4 bases and J by 0 bases, with 28 bases between the two germline ends. CDR1 and CDR2 from the germline V gene are NSMFDY and ISSIKDK. CDR3 protein: CAAEFYFRMGVPYTDKLIF. In DNA, the CDR3 is TGTGCAGCAGAATTTTACTTCCGTATGGGGGTCCCGTACACCGATAAACTCATCTTT.

This clone was detected a few times. This sequence joins TRDV1 and TRDJ1, with TRDD3 as a possible D gene (6 bases). The CDR3 is 19 amino acids. Trimming removed 1 base from V and 0 bases from J, with 21 bases in between. Looked up from germline, CDR1 is TSWWSYY and CDR2 is QGS. The CDR3 DNA reads as TGTGCTCTTGGGGAACGTACGGACCCGTACTGGGAGTACACCGATAAACTCATCTTT. Translated, it gives CALGERTDPYWEYTDKLIF.

This clone showed up just a few times. This sequence joins TRDV1 and TRDJ1, with TRDD3 identical over 11 bases. CDR3 length: 20 residues. CDR1 and CDR2 from the germline V gene are TSWWSYY and QGS. Trimming at V came to 1 base and at J to 0 bases, leaving 13 bases not matched to a gene. This CDR3 reads CALGEPLNGGYAMNTDKLIF. The CDR3 DNA reads TGTGCTCTTGGGGAACCCCTAAATGGGGGATACGCTATGAACACCGATAAACTCATCTTT.

The table lists this clone with a few counts. J is TRDJ1 and V is TRDV1; tentative D call: TRDD2 (9 bases). The V end lost 6 bases, the J end lost 3 bases, and 26 bases lay between the germline ends. CDR3 size: 18 residues. CDR1 is TSWWSYY and CDR2 is QGS in the germline V gene. CDR3 sequence (DNA): TGTGCTCTTGGCCCCCGTGCCTTCCTACGACTGGGGGCCGATAAACTCATCTTT. Translating it yields CALGPRAFLRLGADKLIF.

This clone was seen only a few times. The V gene is TRDV1, the J gene TRDJ1; 12 nucleotides line up with TRDD3. The J segment lost 0 bases and the V segment lost 0 bases, leaving 11 bases of the junction unmatched. The germline V gene encodes CDR1 TSWWSYY and CDR2 QGS. The length of the CDR3 is 20 residues. For the CDR3, the DNA is TGTGCTCTTGGGGAACTTTCCTCCACTGGGGGATACCCGTACACCGATAAACTCATCTTT. This codes for CALGELSSTGGYPYTDKLIF.

Details on this clone: An end of the junction does not agree with germline; a read error may underlie this. This rearrangement joins TRDV1 to TRDJ1; 12 bases align to TRDD3. The CDR3 length is 22 residues. Germline assignment: CDR1 TSWWSYY and CDR2 QGS. The CDR3, as DNA: TGTGCGCTTGGGGACCCGAGGCCTCCCGCCTTACTGGGGGATACAGGCACCGATAAACTCATCTTT. As protein: CALGDPRPPALLGDTGTDKLIF.

This clone was seen a handful of times. The rearrangement uses TRDV1 and TRDJ1, with D perhaps matching TRDD3 (5 bases). CDR3 length equals 19 residues. The ends were cut back, 1 base at V and 0 bases at J, with 21 bases in the middle. Germline loops: CDR1 TSWWSYY, CDR2 QGS. The CDR3 reads CALGEPRRGGHGDTDKLIF. The CDR3 DNA reads TGTGCTCTTGGGGAACCCCGTCGCGGGGGCCATGGGGACACCGATAAACTCATCTTT.

This clone was seen more than once but under ten times. The rearrangement uses TRDV1 and TRDJ1, with TRDD3 matching over 10 bases. V gave up 2 bases and J gave up 0 bases; unmatched junction bases: 12. The CDR3 has 19 residues. The germline V gene has CDR1 TSWWSYY and CDR2 QGS. The CDR3 coding sequence is TGTGCTCTTGGGGAAATCTGTACTGGGGGATGGGGGTACACCGATAAACTCATCTTT. This sequence encodes CALGEICTGGWGYTDKLIF.

The gene calls are TRDV1 and TRDJ1; 9 bases are a match to TRDD3. V shed 2 bases and J 0 bases; nucleotides not matched to a gene: 16. This CDR3 is built from 20 residues. The V gene's germline CDR1 is TSWWSYY and CDR2 QGS. The CDR3 sequence: CALGERLLLRHWGNTDKLIF. DNA of the CDR3: TGTGCTCTTGGGGAAAGGCTCCTACTAAGGCACTGGGGGAACACCGATAAACTCATCTTT.

This clone came up a few times. Its ends do not fully match the called genes, so a read error is possible. This sample includes further DNA sequences coding for the same CDR3. The chain has TRDV1 and TRDJ1; 7 nucleotides agree with TRDD3. The germline gives CDR1 TSWWSYY, CDR2 QGS. The CDR3 spans 19 residues. The CDR3 is CALGELSFGIPKYTDKLIF. CDR3 DNA: TGTGCTCTTGGGGAACTATCCTTCGGGATACCTAAGTACACTGATAAACTCATCTTT.

This clone was seen many times. Other DNA sequences of this sample code for an identical CDR3. The V call is TRDV2, the J call TRDJ1, with 7 nucleotides matching TRDD3. The V gene end was trimmed by 5 bases and the J gene end by 0 bases; junction bases not matched to a gene: 8. This CDR3 comprises 15 residues. From germline, CDR1 is GEAIGNYY and CDR2 EKD. The CDR3: CACGGVLGYTDKLIF. CDR3 DNA sequence: TGTGCCTGTGGTGGCGTACTGGGGTACACCGATAAACTCATCTTT.

This clone was seen more than once but under ten times. This chain uses TRDV1 with TRDJ2; 12 bases are shared with TRDD3. The V segment lost 1 base and the J segment 1 base; nucleotides outside the gene matches: 10. The CDR3 runs to 20 residues. Germline V gene data show CDR1 as TSWWSYY and CDR2 as QGS. The CDR3, as DNA: TGTGCTCTTGGGGAACCCTTCCTGGGGGATACGGCCTATTTGACAGCACAACTCTTCTTT. Translation: CALGEPFLGDTAYLTAQLFF.

The sample holds a few counts of this clone. The chain has TRDV1 and TRDJ1; D perhaps matches TRDD3 (6 bases). Trimming removed 0 bases at V and 0 bases at J, with 14 bases between. CDR1 and CDR2 (germline): TSWWSYY, QGS. The CDR3 has 17 amino acids. CDR3 residues: CALGELQWGPYTDKLIF. The CDR3 region has the DNA TGTGCTCTTGGGGAACTCCAGTGGGGGCCCTACACCGATAAACTCATCTTT.

V is TRDV1 and J is TRDJ1; D gene unclear. The CDR3 totals 14 residues. Germline V lookup: CDR1 TSWWSYY, CDR2 QGS. V was shortened by 4 bases and J by 5 bases, with 14 bases between the two germline ends. CDR3 sequence reads: CALGGNVPRDKLIF. In DNA, the CDR3 is TGTGCTCTTGGGGGTAACGTCCCGAGGGATAAACTCATCTTT.

In this sample, this clone turned up a few times. Other DNA sequences in this specimen translate into the identical CDR3. The rearrangement links TRDV1 to TRDJ1; no clear D. The germline V and J ends were trimmed by 0 bases and 0 bases, with 11 bases remaining between them. The length of the CDR3 is 16 residues. Germline CDR1 is TSWWSYY and CDR2 is QGS. The CDR3 DNA reads as TGTGCTCTTGGGGAACTTGGCCTCCTGTACACCGATAAACTCATCTTT. Translating it yields CALGELGLLYTDKLIF.

This clone was detected ten times or more. V gene TRDV2 combines with J gene TRDJ3, with TRDD3 identical over 12 bases. The CDR3 length is 19 residues. Germline V CDR1 and CDR2: GEAIGNYY, EKD. The V segment lost 0 bases and the J segment 4 bases; nucleotides outside the gene matches: 6. CDR3 DNA sequence: TGTGCCTGTGACACCTACTGGGGGATACCGGAGTGGGACACCCGACAGATGTTTTTC. This gives the protein CACDTYWGIPEWDTRQMFF.

By share of the sample, this clone is medium-sized. The chain is built from TRDV2 and TRDJ1, with D unclear. Germline CDR1 is GEAIGNYY and CDR2 is EKD. There are 9 residues in the CDR3. V lost 5 bases and J 10 bases, leaving 7 bases between the germline ends. The CDR3 region is CACVVGLIF. Written as DNA, the CDR3 is TGTGCCTGTGTTGTCGGACTCATCTTT.

The V and J genes are TRDV1 and TRDJ1; D is undetermined. Trimming stripped 2 bases from V and 0 bases from J, with 22 bases between. The CDR3 is 19 residues long. CDR1 and CDR2 (germline): TSWWSYY, QGS. In DNA, the CDR3 is TGTGCTCTTGGGGAATCTCGTATTTCCCCGGGTGGGTACACCGATAAACTCATCTTT. It codes for CALGESRISPGGYTDKLIF.

The rearrangement uses TRDV1 and TRDJ1; tentative D call: TRDD3 (6 bases). The germline gives CDR1 TSWWSYY, CDR2 QGS. This CDR3 is built from 14 residues. V was trimmed by 0 bases and J by 11 bases, leaving 16 bases between them. The CDR3, as DNA: TGTGCTCTTGGGGAACTAGCCCGTACTGGGTGGCTCATCTTT. It encodes CALGELARTGWLIF.

The chain links TRDV1 to TRDJ1; 10 bases agree with TRDD3. Germline CDR1 and CDR2: TSWWSYY and QGS. CDR3 length equals 19 residues. V lost 4 bases and J lost 7; bases outside the gene matches: 21. This CDR3 reads CALGALFPPEDWGIRKLIF. The CDR3 DNA is TGTGCTCTTGGGGCCCTCTTCCCACCTGAAGACTGGGGGATCCGTAAACTCATCTTT.

The genes are TRDV1 and TRDJ1, with TRDD3 matching over 11 bases. Losses at the gene ends were 7 bases for V and 2 bases for J; bases not matched to a gene: 9. Looked up from germline, CDR1 is TSWWSYY and CDR2 is QGS. There are 16 residues in the CDR3. This chain's CDR3 is CALAPLGDRGTDKLIF. CDR3 nucleotide sequence: TGTGCTCTTGCTCCACTGGGGGATAGGGGGACCGATAAACTCATCTTT.

A few counts support this clone. The chain employs TRDV1 and TRDJ1, with TRDD3 matching 9 bases. The CDR3 length is 16 residues. Germline V gene sequence: CDR1 TSWWSYY, CDR2 QGS. The V gene end was trimmed by 9 bases and the J gene end by 0 bases; junction bases not matched to a gene: 11. CDR3 nucleotide sequence: TGTGCTCTCCATTACTGGGGGAGGCGGTACACCGATAAACTCATCTTT. Its protein is CALHYWGRRYTDKLIF.

This clone was detected a few times. V is TRDV1 and J is TRDJ1, with 13 bases lining up with TRDD3. V shed 1 base, J shed 1 base, and the junction held 12 bases outside the gene matches. There are 20 residues in the CDR3. Germline CDR1 reads TSWWSYY; CDR2 reads QGS. The CDR3 DNA is TGTGCTCTTGGGGAACCTCGGGTTAGGACTGGGGGATACGGCACCGATAAACTCATCTTT. Translating it yields CALGEPRVRTGGYGTDKLIF.

There are a few counts of this clone. V is TRDV1 and J is TRDJ1; D is perhaps TRDD3 (5 bases). Between the trimmed V and J ends, which lost 0 bases and 0 bases, there was a span of 14 bases. The CDR3 contains 17 residues. Germline loops: CDR1 TSWWSYY, CDR2 QGS. The CDR3 DNA sequence: TGTGCTCTTGGGGAACTCTGGGACCCAGAGTACACCGATAAACTCATCTTT. Amino acid sequence: CALGELWDPEYTDKLIF.